This T cell receptor beta chain was recovered during a study of blood T cell repertoires in COVID-19. The V segment lost 5 bases and the J segment 8 bases; nucleotides outside the gene matches: 14. Germline CDR1 and CDR2: LNHDA and SQIVND (reference sequence). The CDR3 is 15 amino acids. Libraries were prepared by immunoSEQ multiplex PCR; TCRdb keeps only in-frame clonotypes and omits some of them. Of some 200,000 clones listed, about 88% are singletons. The TCR originated in a man aged 45-65 years with COVID-19, enrolled during active disease. The sequencing sample was made of peripheral blood. The J gene is TRBJ1-1, the V gene TRBV19; 7 bases agree with TRBD1. CDR3 in DNA: TGTGCCAGTAGTTCCGGACTTCTGGCAGGGGGGGAAGCTTTCTTT. Protein product: CASSSGLLAGGEAFF.